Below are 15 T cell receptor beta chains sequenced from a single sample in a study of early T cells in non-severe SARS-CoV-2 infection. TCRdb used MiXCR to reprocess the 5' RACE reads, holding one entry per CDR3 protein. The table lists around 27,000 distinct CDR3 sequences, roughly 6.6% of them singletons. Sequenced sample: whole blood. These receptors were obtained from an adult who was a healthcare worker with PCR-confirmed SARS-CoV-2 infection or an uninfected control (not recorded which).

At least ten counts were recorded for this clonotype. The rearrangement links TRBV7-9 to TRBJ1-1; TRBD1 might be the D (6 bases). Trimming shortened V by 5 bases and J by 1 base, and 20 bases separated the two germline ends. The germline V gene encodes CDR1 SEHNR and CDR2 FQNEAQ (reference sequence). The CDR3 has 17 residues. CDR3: CASSHRIQGASNTEAFF. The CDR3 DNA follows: TGTGCCAGCAGCCACCGAATACAGGGAGCTTCGAACACTGAAGCTTTCTTT.

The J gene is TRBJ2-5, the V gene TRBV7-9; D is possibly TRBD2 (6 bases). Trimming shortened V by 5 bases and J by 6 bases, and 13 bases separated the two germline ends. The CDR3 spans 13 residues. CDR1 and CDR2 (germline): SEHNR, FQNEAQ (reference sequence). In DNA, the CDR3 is TGTGCCAGCAGCGTCCTCGGGGGACAGACCCAGTACTTC. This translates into CASSVLGGQTQYF.

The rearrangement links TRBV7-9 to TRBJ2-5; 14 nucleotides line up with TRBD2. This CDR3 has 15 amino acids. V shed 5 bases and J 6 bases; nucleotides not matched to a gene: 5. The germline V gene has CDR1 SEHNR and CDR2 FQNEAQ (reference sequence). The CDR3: CASSVGLAGEKTQYF. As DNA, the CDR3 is TGTGCCAGCAGCGTGGGACTAGCGGGAGAAAAGACCCAGTACTTC. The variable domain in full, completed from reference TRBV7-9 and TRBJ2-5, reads DTGVSQNPRHKITKRGQNVTFRCDPISEHNRLYWYRQTLGQGPEFLTYFQNEAQLEKSRLLSDRFSAERPKGSFSTLEIQRTEQGDSAMYLCASSVGLAGEKTQYFGPGTRLLVL.

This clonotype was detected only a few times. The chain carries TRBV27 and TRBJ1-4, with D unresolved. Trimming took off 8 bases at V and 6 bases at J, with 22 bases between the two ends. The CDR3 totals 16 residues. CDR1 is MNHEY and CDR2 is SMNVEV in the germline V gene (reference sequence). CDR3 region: CASGYSAAGSYEKLFF. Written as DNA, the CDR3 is TGTGCCAGCGGATACTCGGCCGCCGGGAGTTATGAAAAACTGTTTTTT.

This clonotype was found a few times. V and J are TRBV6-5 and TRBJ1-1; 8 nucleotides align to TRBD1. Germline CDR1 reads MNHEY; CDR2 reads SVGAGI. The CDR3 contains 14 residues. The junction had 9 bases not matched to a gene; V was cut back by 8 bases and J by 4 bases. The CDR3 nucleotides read TGTGCCAGCTCTCGGGACAGGCGATTCACTGAAGCTTTCTTT. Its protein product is CASSRDRRFTEAFF.

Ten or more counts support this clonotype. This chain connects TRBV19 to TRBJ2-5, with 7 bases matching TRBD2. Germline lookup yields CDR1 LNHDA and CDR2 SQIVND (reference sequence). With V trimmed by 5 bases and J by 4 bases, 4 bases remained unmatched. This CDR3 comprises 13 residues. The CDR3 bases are TGTGCCAGTAGTGCCCGACTAGCAGAGACCCAGTACTTC. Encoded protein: CASSARLAETQYF.

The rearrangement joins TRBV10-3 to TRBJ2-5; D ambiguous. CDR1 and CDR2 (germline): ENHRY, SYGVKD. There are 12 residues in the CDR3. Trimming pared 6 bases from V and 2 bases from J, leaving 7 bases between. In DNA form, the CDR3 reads TGTGCCATCAGATCGGATCAAGAGACCCAGTACTTC. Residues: CAIRSDQETQYF.

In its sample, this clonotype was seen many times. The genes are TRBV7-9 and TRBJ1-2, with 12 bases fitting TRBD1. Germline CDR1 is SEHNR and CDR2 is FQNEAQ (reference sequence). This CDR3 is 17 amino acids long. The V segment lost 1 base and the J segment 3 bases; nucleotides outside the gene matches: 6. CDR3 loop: CASSLEGTGGADYGYTF. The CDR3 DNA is TGTGCCAGCAGCTTAGAAGGGACAGGGGGCGCGGACTATGGCTACACCTTC.

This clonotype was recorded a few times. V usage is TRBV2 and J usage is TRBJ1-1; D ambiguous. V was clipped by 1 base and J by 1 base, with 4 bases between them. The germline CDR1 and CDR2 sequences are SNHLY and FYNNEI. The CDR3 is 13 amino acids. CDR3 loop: CASSEGGNTEAFF. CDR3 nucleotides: TGTGCCAGCAGTGAAGGTGGGAACACTGAAGCTTTCTTT.

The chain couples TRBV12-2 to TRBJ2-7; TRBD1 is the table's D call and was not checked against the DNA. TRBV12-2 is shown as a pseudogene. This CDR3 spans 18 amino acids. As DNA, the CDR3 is TGTGCAAGTCGCTTAGCGGGCGGGGGCCATCCACACTACTACGAGCAGTACTTC. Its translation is CASRLAGGGHPHYYEQYF.

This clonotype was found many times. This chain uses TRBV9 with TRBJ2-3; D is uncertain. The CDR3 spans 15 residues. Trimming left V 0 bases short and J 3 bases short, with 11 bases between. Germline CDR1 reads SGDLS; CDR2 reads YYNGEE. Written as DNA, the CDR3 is TGTGCCAGCAGCGTAGCTTTCCAAACAACAGATACGCAGTATTTT. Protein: CASSVAFQTTDTQYF.

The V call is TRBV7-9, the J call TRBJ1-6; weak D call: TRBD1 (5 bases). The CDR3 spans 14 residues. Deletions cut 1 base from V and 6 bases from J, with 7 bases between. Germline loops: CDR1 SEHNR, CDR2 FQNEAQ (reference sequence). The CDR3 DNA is TGTGCCAGCAGCTTAGGACAGCTTAATTCACCCCTCCACTTT. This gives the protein CASSLGQLNSPLHF.

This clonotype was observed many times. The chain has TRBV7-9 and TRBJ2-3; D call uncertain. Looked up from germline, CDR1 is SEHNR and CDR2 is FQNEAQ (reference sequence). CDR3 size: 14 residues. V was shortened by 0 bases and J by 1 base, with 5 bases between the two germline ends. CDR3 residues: CASSLAWRTDTQYF. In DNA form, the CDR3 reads TGTGCCAGCAGCTTAGCGTGGCGCACAGATACGCAGTATTTT.

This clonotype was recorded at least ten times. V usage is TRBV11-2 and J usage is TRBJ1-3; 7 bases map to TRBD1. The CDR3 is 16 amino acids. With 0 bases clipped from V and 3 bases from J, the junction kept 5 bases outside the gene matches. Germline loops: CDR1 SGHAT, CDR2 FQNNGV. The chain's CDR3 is CASSLEWDRIGNTIYF. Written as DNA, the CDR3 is TGTGCCAGCAGCTTAGAGTGGGACAGAATTGGAAACACCATATATTTT.

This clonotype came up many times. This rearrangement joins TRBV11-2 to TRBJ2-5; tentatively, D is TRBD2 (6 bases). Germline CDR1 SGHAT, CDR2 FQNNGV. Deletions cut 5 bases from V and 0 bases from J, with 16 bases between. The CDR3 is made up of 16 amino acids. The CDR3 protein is CASSPRRATYQETQYF. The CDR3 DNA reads TGTGCCAGCAGCCCCCGGAGGGCAACCTACCAAGAGACCCAGTACTTC.